The 2 T cell receptor beta chains below come from one sample, sequenced in a study of blood T cell repertoires in COVID-19. Assay used: immunoSEQ multiplex PCR; TCRdb lists only in-frame clones, some missing. The top ten hold 26% of the sample, which has about 180,000 clones, around 79% seen once. Material: peripheral blood. Receptors originate from a woman in her 70s with acute or convalescent COVID-19.

The rearrangement links TRBV27 to TRBJ2-7; TRBD2 aligns across 9 bases. The CDR3 covers 15 residues. From germline, CDR1 is MNHEY and CDR2 SMNVEV (reference sequence). Trimming at V came to 2 bases and at J to 2 bases, leaving 4 bases not matched to a gene. This CDR3 reads CASSLLAGIPYEQYF. The CDR3 DNA follows: TGTGCCAGCAGTTTACTAGCGGGGATCCCCTACGAGCAGTACTTC.

V and J are TRBV10-2 and TRBJ2-1, with a weak D call TRBD2 (6 bases). Trimming took 8 bases from V and 9 from J, leaving 8 bases between them. The CDR3 runs 10 residues. Germline CDR1 is WSHSY and CDR2 is SAAADI. CDR3 DNA: TGCGCCAGCGGGCGGGGTGAGCAGTTCTTC. This gives the protein CASGRGEQFF.